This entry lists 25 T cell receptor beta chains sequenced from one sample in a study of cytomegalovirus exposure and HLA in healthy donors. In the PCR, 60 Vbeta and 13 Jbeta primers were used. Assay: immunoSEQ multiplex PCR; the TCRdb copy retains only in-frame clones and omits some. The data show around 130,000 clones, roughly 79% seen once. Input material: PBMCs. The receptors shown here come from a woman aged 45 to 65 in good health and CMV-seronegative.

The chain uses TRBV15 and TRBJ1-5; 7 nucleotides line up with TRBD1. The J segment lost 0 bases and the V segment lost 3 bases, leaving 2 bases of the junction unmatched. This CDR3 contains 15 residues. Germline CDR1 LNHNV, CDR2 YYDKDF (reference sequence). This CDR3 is CATSSRGDSNQPQHF. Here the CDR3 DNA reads TGTGCCACCAGCAGCAGGGGGGATAGCAATCAGCCCCAGCATTTT.

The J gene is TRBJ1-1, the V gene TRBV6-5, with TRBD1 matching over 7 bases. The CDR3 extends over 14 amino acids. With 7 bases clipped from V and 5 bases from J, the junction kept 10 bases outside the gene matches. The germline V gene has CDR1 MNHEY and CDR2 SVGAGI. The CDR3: CASKHRGRETEAFF. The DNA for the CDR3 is TGTGCCAGCAAACACAGGGGAAGGGAGACTGAAGCTTTCTTT.

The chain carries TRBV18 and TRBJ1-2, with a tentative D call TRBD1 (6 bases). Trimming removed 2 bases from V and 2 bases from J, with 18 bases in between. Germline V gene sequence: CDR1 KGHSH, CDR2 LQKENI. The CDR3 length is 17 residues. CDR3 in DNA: TGTGCCAGCTCACCAATAGGGTCGGCAGGGACAAACTATGGCTACACCTTC. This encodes CASSPIGSAGTNYGYTF.

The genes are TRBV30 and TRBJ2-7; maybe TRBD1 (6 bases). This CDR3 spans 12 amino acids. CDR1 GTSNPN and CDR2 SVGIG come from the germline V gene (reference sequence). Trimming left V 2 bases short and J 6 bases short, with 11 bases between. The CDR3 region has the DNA TGTGCCTGGAGTTCAGGGGTACGCGAGCAGTACTTC. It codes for CAWSSGVREQYF.

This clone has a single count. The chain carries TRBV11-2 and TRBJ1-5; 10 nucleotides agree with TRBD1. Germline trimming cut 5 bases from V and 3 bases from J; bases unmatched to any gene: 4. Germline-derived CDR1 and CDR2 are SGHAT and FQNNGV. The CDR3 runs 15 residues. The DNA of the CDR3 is TGTGCCAGCAGCACCGGGACAGGGGTCAATCAGCCCCAGCATTTT. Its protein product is CASSTGTGVNQPQHF. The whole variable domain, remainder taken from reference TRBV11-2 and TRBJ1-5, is EAGVAQSPRYKIIEKRQSVAFWCNPISGHATLYWYQQILGQGPKLLIQFQNNGVVDDSQLPKDRFSAERLKGVDSTLKIQPAKLEDSAVYLCASSTGTGVNQPQHFGDGTRLSIL.

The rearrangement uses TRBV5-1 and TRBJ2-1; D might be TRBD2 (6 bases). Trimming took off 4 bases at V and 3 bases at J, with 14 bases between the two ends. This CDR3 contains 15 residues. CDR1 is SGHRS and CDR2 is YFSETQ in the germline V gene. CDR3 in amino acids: CASSPGVADYNEQFF. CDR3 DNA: TGCGCCAGCAGCCCGGGAGTAGCGGACTACAATGAGCAGTTCTTC.

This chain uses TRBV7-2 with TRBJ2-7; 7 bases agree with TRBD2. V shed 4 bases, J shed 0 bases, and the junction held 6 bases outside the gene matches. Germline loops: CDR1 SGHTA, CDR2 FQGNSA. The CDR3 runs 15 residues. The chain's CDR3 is CASSWTGGGSYEQYV. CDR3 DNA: TGTGCCAGCAGCTGGACGGGCGGGGGCTCCTACGAGCAGTACGTC.

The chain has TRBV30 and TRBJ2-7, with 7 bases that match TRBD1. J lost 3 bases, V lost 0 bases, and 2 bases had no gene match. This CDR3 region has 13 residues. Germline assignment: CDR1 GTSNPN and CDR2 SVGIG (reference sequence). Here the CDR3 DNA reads TGTGCCTGGAGTGTGGGGACAGTCTACGAGCAGTACTTC. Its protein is CAWSVGTVYEQYF.

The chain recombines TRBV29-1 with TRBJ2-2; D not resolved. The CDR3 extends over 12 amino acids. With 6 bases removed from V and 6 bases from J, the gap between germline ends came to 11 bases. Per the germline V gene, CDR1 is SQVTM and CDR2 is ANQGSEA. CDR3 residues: CSVAWSPGELFF. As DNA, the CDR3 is TGCAGCGTGGCTTGGAGTCCCGGGGAGCTGTTTTTT.

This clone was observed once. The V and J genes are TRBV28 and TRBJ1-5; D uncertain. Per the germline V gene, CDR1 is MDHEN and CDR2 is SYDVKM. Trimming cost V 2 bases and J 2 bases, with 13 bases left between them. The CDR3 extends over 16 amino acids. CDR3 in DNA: TGTGCCAGCAGTTTACACGAGTCGAGGGGCAATCAGCCCCAGCATTTT. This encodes CASSLHESRGNQPQHF.

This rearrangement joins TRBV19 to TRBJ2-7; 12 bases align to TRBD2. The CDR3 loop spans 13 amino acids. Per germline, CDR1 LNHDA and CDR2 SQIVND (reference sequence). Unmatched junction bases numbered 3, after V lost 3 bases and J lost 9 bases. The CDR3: CASSILAGGMQYV. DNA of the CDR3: TGTGCCAGTAGTATTCTAGCGGGAGGGATGCAGTACGTC.

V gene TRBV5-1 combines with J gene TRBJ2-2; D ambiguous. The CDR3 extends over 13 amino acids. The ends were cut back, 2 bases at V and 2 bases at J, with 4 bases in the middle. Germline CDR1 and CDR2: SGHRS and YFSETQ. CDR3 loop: CASSLTNTGELFF. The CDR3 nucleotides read TGCGCCAGCAGCTTAACAAACACCGGGGAGCTGTTTTTT.

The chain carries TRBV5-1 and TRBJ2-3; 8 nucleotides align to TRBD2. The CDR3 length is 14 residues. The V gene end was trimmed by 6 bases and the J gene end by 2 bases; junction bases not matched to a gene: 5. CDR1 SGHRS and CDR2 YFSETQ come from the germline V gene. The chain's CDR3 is CASMAGGVTDTQYF. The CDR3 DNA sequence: TGCGCCAGCATGGCGGGAGGCGTCACAGATACGCAGTATTTT.

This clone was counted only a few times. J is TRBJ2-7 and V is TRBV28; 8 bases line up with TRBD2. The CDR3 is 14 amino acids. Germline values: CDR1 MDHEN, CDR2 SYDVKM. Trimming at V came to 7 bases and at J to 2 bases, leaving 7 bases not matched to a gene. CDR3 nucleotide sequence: TGTGCCAGCACTTCCGGGACTAGAGCCTACGAGCAGTACGTC. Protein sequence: CASTSGTRAYEQYV.

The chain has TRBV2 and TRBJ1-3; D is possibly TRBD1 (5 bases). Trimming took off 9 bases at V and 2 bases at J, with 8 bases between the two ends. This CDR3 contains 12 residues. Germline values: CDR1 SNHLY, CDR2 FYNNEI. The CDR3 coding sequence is TGTGCCAGGCGGGGGGCTGGAAACACCATATATTTT. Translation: CARRGAGNTIYF. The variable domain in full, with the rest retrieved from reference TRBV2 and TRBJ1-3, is EPEVTQTPSHQVTQMGQEVILRCVPISNHLYFYWYRQILGQKVEFLVSFYNNEISEKSEIFDDQFSVERPDGSNFTLKIRSTKLEDSAMYFCARRGAGNTIYFGEGSWLTVV.

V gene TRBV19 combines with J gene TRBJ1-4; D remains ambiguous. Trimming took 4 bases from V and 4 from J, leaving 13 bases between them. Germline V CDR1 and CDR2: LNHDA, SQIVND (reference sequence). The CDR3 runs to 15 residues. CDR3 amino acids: CASSTQRRINEKLFF. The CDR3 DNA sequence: TGTGCCAGTAGTACGCAGCGACGGATTAATGAAAAACTGTTTTTT.

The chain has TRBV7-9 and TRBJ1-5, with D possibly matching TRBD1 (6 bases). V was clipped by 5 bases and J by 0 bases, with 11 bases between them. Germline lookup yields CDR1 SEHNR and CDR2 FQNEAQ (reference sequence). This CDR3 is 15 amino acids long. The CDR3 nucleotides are TGTGCCAGCAGCGTCGGACAGATTAGCAATCAGCCCCAGCATTTT. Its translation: CASSVGQISNQPQHF.

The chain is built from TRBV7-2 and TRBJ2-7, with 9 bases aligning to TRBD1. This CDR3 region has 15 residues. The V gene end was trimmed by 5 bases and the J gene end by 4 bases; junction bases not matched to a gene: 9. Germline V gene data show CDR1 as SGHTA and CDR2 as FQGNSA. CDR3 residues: CASSRLTGGQYEQYF. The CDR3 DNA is TGTGCCAGCAGCCGCCTCACAGGGGGCCAATACGAGCAGTACTTC. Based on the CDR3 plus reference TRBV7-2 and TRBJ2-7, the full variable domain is GAGVSQSPSNKVTEKGKDVELRCDPISGHTALYWYRQSLGQGLEFLIYFQGNSAPDKSGLPSDRFSAERTGGSVSTLTIQRTQQEDSAVYLCASSRLTGGQYEQYFGPGTRLTVT.

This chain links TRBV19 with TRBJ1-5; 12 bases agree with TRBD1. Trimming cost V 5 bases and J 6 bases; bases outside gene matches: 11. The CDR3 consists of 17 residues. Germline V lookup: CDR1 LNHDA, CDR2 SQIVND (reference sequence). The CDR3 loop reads CASSPRDRGRPGQPQHF. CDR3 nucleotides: TGTGCCAGTAGTCCGCGGGACAGGGGGCGTCCCGGTCAGCCCCAGCATTTT.

This CDR3 is CASSTGTGRLDYGYTF. The CDR3 DNA reads TGCGCCAGCAGTACCGGGACAGGGAGGTTGGACTATGGCTACACCTTC. The chain couples TRBV5-1 to TRBJ1-2; 9 bases fit TRBD1. V gave up 5 bases and J gave up 3 bases; unmatched junction bases: 11. The CDR3 has 16 residues. From germline, CDR1 is SGHRS and CDR2 YFSETQ.

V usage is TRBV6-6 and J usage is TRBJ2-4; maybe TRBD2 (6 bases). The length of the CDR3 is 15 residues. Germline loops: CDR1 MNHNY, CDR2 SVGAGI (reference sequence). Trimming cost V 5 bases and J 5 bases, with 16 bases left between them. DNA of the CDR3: TGTGCCAGCAGTCTCACCAGGACTAACCAAAACATTCAGTACTTC. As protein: CASSLTRTNQNIQYF.

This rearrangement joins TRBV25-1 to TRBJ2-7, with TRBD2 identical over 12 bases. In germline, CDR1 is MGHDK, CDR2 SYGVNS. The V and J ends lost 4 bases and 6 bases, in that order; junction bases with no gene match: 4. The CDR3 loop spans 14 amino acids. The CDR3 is CASSGQLAGGEQYF. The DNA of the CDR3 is TGTGCCAGCAGTGGACAACTAGCGGGAGGCGAGCAGTACTTC.

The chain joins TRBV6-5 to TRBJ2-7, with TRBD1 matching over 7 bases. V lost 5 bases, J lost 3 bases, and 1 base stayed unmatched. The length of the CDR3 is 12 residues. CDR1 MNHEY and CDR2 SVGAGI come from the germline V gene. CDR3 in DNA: TGTGCCAGCAGTAGGGACAGCTACGAGCAGTACTTC. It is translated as CASSRDSYEQYF.

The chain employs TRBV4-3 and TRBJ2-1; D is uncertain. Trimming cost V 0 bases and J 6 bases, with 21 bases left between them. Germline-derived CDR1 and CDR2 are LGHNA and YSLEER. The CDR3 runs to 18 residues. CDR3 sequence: CASSQDARGAAFVNEQFF. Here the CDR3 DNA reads TGCGCCAGCAGCCAAGATGCGCGTGGAGCAGCTTTCGTCAATGAGCAGTTCTTC.

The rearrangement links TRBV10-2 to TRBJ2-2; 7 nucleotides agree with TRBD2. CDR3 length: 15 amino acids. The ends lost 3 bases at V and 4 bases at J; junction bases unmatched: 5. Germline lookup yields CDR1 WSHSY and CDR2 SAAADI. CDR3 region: CASSDKRGATGELFF. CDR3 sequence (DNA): TGCGCCAGCAGTGATAAGCGGGGAGCCACCGGGGAGCTGTTTTTT.